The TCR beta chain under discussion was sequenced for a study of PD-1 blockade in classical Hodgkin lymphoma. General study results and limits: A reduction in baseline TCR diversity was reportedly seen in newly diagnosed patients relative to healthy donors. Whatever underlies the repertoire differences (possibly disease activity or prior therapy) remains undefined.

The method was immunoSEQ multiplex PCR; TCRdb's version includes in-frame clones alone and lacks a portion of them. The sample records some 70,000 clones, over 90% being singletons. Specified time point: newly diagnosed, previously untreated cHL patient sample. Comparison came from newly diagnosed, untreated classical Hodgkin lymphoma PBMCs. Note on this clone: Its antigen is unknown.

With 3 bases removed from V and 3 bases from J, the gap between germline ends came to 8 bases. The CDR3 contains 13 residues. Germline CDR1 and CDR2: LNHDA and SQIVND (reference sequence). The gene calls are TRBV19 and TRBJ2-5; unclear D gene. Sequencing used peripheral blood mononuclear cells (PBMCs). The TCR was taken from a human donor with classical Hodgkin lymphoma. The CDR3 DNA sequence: TGTGCCAGTAGTATTGTGGGTAAAGAGACCCAGTACTTC. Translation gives CASSIVGKETQYF.